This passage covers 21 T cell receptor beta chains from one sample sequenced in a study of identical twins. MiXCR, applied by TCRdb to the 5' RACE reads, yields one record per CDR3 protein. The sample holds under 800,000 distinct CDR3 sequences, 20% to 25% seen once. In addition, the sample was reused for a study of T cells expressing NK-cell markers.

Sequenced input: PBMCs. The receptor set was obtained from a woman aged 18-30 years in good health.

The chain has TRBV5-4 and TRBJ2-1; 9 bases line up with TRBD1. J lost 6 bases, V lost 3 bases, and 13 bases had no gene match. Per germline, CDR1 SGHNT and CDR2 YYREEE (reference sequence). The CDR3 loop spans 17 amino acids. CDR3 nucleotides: TGTGCCAGCAGCTGGAGGGCGGGGACAGGGTTCCGCAATGAGCAGTTCTTC. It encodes CASSWRAGTGFRNEQFF.

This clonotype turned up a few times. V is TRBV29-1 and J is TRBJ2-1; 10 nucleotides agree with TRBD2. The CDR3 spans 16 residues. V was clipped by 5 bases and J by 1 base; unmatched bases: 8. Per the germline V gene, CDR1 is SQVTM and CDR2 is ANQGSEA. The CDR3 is CSVPSGSARSYNEQFF. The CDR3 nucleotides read TGCAGCGTTCCTAGCGGGAGCGCGAGGTCCTACAATGAGCAGTTCTTC.

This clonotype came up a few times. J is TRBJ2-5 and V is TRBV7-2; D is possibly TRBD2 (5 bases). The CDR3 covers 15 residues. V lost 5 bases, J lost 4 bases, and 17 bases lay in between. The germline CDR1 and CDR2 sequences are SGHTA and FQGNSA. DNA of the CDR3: TGTGCCAGCAGCCCGCCGGGATCCTTGTTAGAGACCCAGTACTTC. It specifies CASSPPGSLLETQYF.

The CDR3 spells CSVGTGANTGELFF. In nucleotides, the CDR3 is TGCAGCGTGGGGACAGGGGCGAACACCGGGGAGCTGTTTTTT. J is TRBJ2-2 and V is TRBV29-1, with TRBD1 identical over 10 bases. Germline values: CDR1 SQVTM, CDR2 ANQGSEA. The junction had 1 base not matched to a gene; V was cut back by 6 bases and J by 0 bases. The CDR3 covers 14 residues.

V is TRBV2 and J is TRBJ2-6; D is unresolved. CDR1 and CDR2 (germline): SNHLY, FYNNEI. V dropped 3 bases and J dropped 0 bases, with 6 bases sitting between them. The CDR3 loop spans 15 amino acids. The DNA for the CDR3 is TGTGCCAGCAGTGATTTCGGCTCTGGGGCCAACGTCCTGACTTTC. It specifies CASSDFGSGANVLTF.

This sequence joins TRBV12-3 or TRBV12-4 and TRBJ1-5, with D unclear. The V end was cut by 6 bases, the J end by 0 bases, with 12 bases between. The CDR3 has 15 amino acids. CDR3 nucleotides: TGTGCCAGCAGCACCGGAGGACTTAGCAATCAGCCCCAGCATTTT. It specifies CASSTGGLSNQPQHF.

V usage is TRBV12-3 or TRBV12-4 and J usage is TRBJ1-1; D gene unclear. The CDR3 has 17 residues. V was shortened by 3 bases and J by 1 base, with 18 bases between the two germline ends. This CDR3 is CASSFFIWGYKNTEAFF. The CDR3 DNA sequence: TGTGCCAGCAGTTTTTTCATTTGGGGATACAAGAACACTGAAGCTTTCTTT.

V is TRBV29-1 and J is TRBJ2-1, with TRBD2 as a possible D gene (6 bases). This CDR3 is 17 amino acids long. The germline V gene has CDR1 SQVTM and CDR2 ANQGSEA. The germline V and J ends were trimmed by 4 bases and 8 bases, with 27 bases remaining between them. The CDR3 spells CSVAAVGGNPLGDEQFF. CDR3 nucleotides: TGCAGCGTTGCTGCTGTCGGCGGGAATCCCCTAGGGGATGAGCAGTTCTTC.

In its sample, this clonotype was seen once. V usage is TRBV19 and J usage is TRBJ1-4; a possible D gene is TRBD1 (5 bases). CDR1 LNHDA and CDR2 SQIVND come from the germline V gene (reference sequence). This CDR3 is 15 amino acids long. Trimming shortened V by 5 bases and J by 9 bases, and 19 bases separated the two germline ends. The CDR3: CASSSQVSGRKKLFF. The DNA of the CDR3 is TGTGCCAGTAGTTCTCAAGTCTCAGGGAGGAAAAAACTGTTTTTT. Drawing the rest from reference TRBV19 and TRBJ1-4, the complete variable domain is DGGITQSPKYLFRKEGQNVTLSCEQNLNHDAMYWYRQDPGQGLRLIYYSQIVNDFQKGDIAEGYSVSREKKESFPLTVTSAQKNPTAFYLCASSSQVSGRKKLFFGSGTQLSVL.

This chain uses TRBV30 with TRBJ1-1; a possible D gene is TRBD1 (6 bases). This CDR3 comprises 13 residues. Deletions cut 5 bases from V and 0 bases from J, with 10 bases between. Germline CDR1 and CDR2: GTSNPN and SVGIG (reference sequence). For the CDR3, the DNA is TGTGCCTGGGGACAGCTCATGAACACTGAAGCTTTCTTT. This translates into CAWGQLMNTEAFF.

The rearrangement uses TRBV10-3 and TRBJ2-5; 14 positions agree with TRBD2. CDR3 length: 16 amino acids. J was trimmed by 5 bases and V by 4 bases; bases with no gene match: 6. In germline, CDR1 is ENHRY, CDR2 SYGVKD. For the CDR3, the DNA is TGTGCCATCAGTGGGACTAGCGGGAGGTCGGGGGAGACCCAGTACTTC. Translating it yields CAISGTSGRSGETQYF.

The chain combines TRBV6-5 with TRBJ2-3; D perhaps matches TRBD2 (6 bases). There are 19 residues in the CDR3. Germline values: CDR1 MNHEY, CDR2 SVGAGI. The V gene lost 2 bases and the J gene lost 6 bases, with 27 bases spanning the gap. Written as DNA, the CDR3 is TGTGCCAGCAGTTACCCGAATCGGGGGAGAAAGAGGCGTGACGATACGCAGTATTTT. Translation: CASSYPNRGRKRRDDTQYF.

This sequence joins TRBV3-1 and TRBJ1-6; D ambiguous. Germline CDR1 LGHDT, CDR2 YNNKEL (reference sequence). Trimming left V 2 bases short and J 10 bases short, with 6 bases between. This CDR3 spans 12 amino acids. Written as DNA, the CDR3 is TGTGCCAGCAGCCAATTATTCTCACCCCTCCACTTT. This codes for CASSQLFSPLHF. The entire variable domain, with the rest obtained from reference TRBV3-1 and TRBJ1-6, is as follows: DTAVSQTPKYLVTQMGNDKSIKCEQNLGHDTMYWYKQDSKKFLKIMFSYNNKELIINETVPNRFSPKSPDKAHLNLHINSLELGDSAVYFCASSQLFSPLHFGNGTRLTVT.

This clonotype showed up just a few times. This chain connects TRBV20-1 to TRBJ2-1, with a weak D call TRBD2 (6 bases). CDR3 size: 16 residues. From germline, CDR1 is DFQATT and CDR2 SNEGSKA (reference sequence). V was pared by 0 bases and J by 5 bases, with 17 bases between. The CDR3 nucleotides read TGCAGTGCTAGAGATAACGGGGGATTCGGCGACAATGAGCAGTTCTTC. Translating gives CSARDNGGFGDNEQFF.

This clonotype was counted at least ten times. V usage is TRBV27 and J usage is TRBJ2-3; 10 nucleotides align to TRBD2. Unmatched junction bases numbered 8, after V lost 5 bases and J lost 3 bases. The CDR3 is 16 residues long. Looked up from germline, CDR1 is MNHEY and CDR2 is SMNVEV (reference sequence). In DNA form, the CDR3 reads TGTGCCAGCAGTCACCTTAGCGGGGGGTTGACAGATACGCAGTATTTT. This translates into CASSHLSGGLTDTQYF.

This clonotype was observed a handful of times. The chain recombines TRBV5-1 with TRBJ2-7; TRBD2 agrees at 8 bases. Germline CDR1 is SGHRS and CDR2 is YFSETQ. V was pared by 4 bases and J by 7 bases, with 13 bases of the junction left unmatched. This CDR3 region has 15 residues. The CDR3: CASSPFGGGPGEQYF. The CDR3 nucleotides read TGCGCCAGCAGCCCCTTCGGGGGGGGTCCCGGGGAGCAGTACTTC.

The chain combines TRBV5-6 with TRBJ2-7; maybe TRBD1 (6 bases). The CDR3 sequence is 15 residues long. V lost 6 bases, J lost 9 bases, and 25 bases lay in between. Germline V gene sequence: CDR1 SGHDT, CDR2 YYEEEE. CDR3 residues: CASNPGTSAVRVQYF. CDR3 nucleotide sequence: TGTGCCAGCAACCCCGGGACATCGGCCGTCAGGGTGCAGTACTTC.

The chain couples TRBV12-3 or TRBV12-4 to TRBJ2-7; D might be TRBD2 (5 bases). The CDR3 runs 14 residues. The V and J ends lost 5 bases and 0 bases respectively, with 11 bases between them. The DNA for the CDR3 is TGTGCCAGCAGTGGAGCGGTCAACTCCTACGAGCAGTACTTC. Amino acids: CASSGAVNSYEQYF.

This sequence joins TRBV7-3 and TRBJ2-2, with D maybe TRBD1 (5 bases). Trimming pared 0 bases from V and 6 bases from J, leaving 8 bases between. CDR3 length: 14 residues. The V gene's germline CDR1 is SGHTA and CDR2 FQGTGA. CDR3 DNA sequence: TGTGCCAGCAGCTTAACGACAGTCGCCGGGGAGCTGTTTTTT. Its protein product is CASSLTTVAGELFF.

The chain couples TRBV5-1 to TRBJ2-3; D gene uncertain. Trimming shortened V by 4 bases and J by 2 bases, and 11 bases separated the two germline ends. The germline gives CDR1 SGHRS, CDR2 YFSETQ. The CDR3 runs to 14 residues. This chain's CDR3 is CASSVGRFTDTQYF. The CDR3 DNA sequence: TGCGCCAGCAGCGTCGGACGCTTCACAGATACGCAGTATTTT.

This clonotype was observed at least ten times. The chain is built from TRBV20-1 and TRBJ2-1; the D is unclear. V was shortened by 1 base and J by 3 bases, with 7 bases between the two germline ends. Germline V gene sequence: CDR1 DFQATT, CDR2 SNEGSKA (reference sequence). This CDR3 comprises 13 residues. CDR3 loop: CSARGSYYNEQFF. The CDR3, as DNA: TGCAGTGCTAGAGGTAGCTACTACAATGAGCAGTTCTTC.